The 6 T cell receptor beta chains below were found in one sample sequenced in a study of Graves' ophthalmopathy and Graves' hyperthyroidism (dated by TCRdb to the late 2010s). The instrument given in TCRdb is Illumina HiSeq 2000. TCR beta CDR3 regions were amplified from RNA transcripts for repertoire sequencing. The first round of RT-PCR was done with HTBI primers and the Qiagen OneStep RT-PCR kit, and was followed by a second round of multiplex PCR, then size selection and purification. TCRdb ran its own pipeline on the public reads, namely fastp trimming at Q25 and MiXCR clone calling, and kept in-frame beta chains. Here each entry gathers all rows of one CDR3 protein and keeps the most common genes and DNA. The sample table shows fewer than 600,000 distinct CDR3 sequences, and approximately 15% are seen once. Clones ranked in the top ten supply over 8% of the sample. What was sequenced was blood. The receptors originated from a woman aged 25-40 years with Graves' ophthalmopathy. Donor details come from another sample of the same person, matched by shared clones.

At least ten counts were recorded for this clonotype. The gene calls are TRBV12-3 or TRBV12-4 and TRBJ2-2; no firm D call. CDR3 length equals 10 residues. Trimming cost V 4 bases and J 7 bases, with 1 base left between them. For the CDR3, the DNA is TGTGCCAGCAGTTACGGGGAGCTGTTTTTT. Translated, it gives CASSYGELFF.

V usage is TRBV12-5 and J usage is TRBJ1-2, with a tentative D call TRBD1 (5 bases). The CDR3 is made up of 13 amino acids. The V gene's germline CDR1 is LGHNT and CDR2 FRNRAP. V was shortened by 0 bases and J by 8 bases, with 10 bases between the two germline ends. CDR3 sequence: CASGLVSREGYTF. CDR3 DNA sequence: TGTGCTAGTGGTTTGGTATCCAGGGAAGGCTACACCTTC.

The genes are TRBV6-1 and TRBJ2-7; 10 positions match TRBD1. Germline-derived CDR1 and CDR2 are MNHNS and SASEGT. V shed 6 bases, J shed 1 base, and the junction held 3 bases outside the gene matches. This CDR3 region has 14 residues. The CDR3 is CASSGDRGSYEQYF. The CDR3 nucleotides read TGTGCCAGCAGCGGGGACAGGGGATCCTACGAGCAGTACTTC.

This clonotype was detected ten times or more. The V call is TRBV30, the J call TRBJ2-7; either TRBD1 or TRBD2 may fit D (5 bases each). Trimming took off 7 bases at V and 0 bases at J, with 16 bases between the two ends. The germline V gene encodes CDR1 GTSNPN and CDR2 SVGIG (reference sequence). CDR3 length equals 14 residues. In DNA form, the CDR3 reads TGTGCCTTTCGGAAAGCAGGGAGCTCCTACGAGCAGTACTTC. It translates to CAFRKAGSSYEQYF.

This clonotype appeared many times. The V gene is TRBV20-1, the J gene TRBJ2-5; D gene ambiguous. There are 13 residues in the CDR3. V lost 5 bases, J lost 5 bases, and 15 bases lay in between. Germline-derived CDR1 and CDR2 are DFQATT and SNEGSKA (reference sequence). The CDR3 loop reads CSAHTPYWETQYF. CDR3 in DNA: TGCAGTGCTCACACACCGTACTGGGAGACCCAGTACTTC.

Details on this clonotype: Being one base from a much bigger clone, this may be a read error. V gene TRBV6-1 combines with J gene TRBJ1-2; D uncertain. V shed 11 bases and J shed 2 bases, with 15 bases lying between them. This CDR3 is 13 amino acids long. In germline, CDR1 is MNHNS, CDR2 SASEGT. CDR3 region: CAGSKVSNYGYTF. The CDR3, as DNA: TGTGCCGGGTCGAAGGTTTCGAACTATGGCTACACCTTC.